This TCR beta chain was retrieved from a study of CXCR3-negative and CXCR3-positive naive CD8 T cells. In germline, CDR1 is LGHNA, CDR2 YSLEER. This CDR3 contains 17 residues. Libraries of TRB cDNA were made by 5' RACE and carried UMIs. No DNA is given; TCRdb re-called the 5' RACE reads and lists each CDR3 protein once. Its table records about 48,000 distinct CDR3 sequences. The specimen sequenced was memory CD8+ T cells from blood. This receptor was taken from a human donor in good health. Some clones in this sample may be carry-over from other donors' samples. The gene calls are TRBV4-3 and TRBJ2-1; there is no DNA to check the TCRdb D call of TRBD1. CDR3 sequence: CASSQDRGTGYYNEQFF.